Listed here are 23 T cell receptor beta chains from one sample, sequenced in a study of spatial heterogeneity in lung cancer. The study, taken as a whole, reports: One measure, the expanded intratumoral alpha and beta TCR count, tracked tumor mutation counts.

TCRdb processed the 5' RACE reads anew with MiXCR; each CDR3 protein has one entry. Among 7,500 or so distinct CDR3 sequences, roughly 13% were seen once, and the ten largest hold 7% to 9%. The time point: sample taken at primary tumor resection. Their antigen targets remain unknown. The source material was lung tumor tissue, sampled at surgery. These receptors all stem from a female donor with early-stage non-small cell lung cancer.

In its sample, this clonotype was seen a few times. A library prepared for alpha chains yielded this beta chain as an off-target read; its size is of little meaning. This rearrangement joins TRBV7-6 to TRBJ2-7; D might be TRBD2 (6 bases). Germline V lookup: CDR1 SGHVS, CDR2 FNYEAQ. Trimming left V 1 base short and J 2 bases short, with 15 bases between. The CDR3 is 16 amino acids. The CDR3 spells CASSLGLGDSAYEQYF. CDR3 bases: TGTGCCAGCAGCTTAGGGTTGGGGGACTCAGCCTACGAGCAGTACTTC. Full variable domain (remainder filled in from reference TRBV7-6 and TRBJ2-7): GAGVSQSPRYKVTKRGQDVALRCDPISGHVSLYWYRQALGQGPEFLTYFNYEAQQDKSGLPNDRFSAERPEGSISTLTIQRTEQRDSAMYRCASSLGLGDSAYEQYFGPGTRLTVT.

By share, this clonotype ranks as medium-sized. This beta chain slipped into a library made for alpha chains as a stray read, so its size is not meaningful. The chain is built from TRBV19 and TRBJ1-5, with D possibly matching TRBD1 (5 bases). The V end lost 7 bases, the J end lost 6 bases, and 16 bases lay between the germline ends. The CDR3 consists of 14 residues. Germline V gene data show CDR1 as LNHDA and CDR2 as SQIVND (reference sequence). CDR3 in DNA: TGTGCCAGTACCGCCCAGCAGGGACGTCAGCCCCAGCATTTT. It codes for CASTAQQGRQPQHF.

This clonotype qualifies as medium-sized. A library made for alpha chains picked up this beta chain off target, so its size means little. The chain uses TRBV5-1 and TRBJ2-1; D is tentatively TRBD1 or TRBD2 (6 bases each). V lost 0 bases and J 6 bases, leaving 7 bases between the germline ends. The CDR3 length is 13 residues. Germline CDR1 reads SGHRS; CDR2 reads YFSETQ. Here the CDR3 reads CASSLEGGNEQFF. DNA of the CDR3: TGCGCCAGCAGCTTGGAGGGGGGCAATGAGCAGTTCTTC. Complete variable domain (other parts from reference TRBV5-1 and TRBJ2-1): KAGVTQTPRYLIKTRGQQVTLSCSPISGHRSVSWYQQTPGQGLQFLFEYFSETQRNKGNFPGRFSGRQFSNSRSEMNVSTLELGDSALYLCASSLEGGNEQFFGPGTRLTVL.

This clonotype occurred many times. For a library built for alpha chains, this beta chain is a stray read; little rests on its size. This chain connects TRBV11-2 to TRBJ2-1; D possibly corresponds to TRBD2 (5 bases). Germline CDR1 reads SGHAT; CDR2 reads FQNNGV. The V end lost 5 bases, the J end lost 0 bases, and 17 bases lay between the germline ends. This CDR3 has 17 amino acids. DNA of the CDR3: TGTGCCAGCAGCCGGGAAGTTCCCTTAAGCTCCTACAATGAGCAGTTCTTC. Translation: CASSREVPLSSYNEQFF.

This clonotype was recorded at least ten times. As an off-target read in a library built for alpha chains, this beta chain has a frequency of little significance. V usage is TRBV6-2 or TRBV6-3 and J usage is TRBJ2-4, with 12 bases fitting TRBD1. Germline V CDR1 and CDR2: MNHEY, SVGEGT. The V gene end was trimmed by 0 bases and the J gene end by 1 base; junction bases not matched to a gene: 13. The CDR3 sequence is 21 residues long. The CDR3 here is CASSYSYVGTGGIKAKNIQYF. As DNA, the CDR3 is TGTGCCAGCAGTTACTCCTACGTGGGGACAGGGGGCATAAAGGCCAAAAACATTCAGTACTTC.

This clonotype is medium-sized (0.01 to 0.1%) by share. This beta chain represents an off-target read in a library built for alpha chains; its size is of limited meaning. This rearrangement joins TRBV27 to TRBJ1-6; no firm D call. Trimming took 5 bases from V and 4 from J, leaving 9 bases between them. This CDR3 spans 14 amino acids. Per the germline V gene, CDR1 is MNHEY and CDR2 is SMNVEV (reference sequence). DNA of the CDR3: TGTGCCAGCAGTCCGGGCCCGTATAATTCACCCCTCCACTTT. Encoded protein: CASSPGPYNSPLHF.

By its share, this clonotype is medium-sized (0.01 to 0.1%). In a library made to pick up alpha chains, this beta chain is a stray read with a size that means little. The chain uses TRBV12-3 or TRBV12-4 and TRBJ2-3, with D uncertain. The CDR3 loop spans 14 amino acids. V lost 7 bases and J 2 bases, leaving 13 bases between the germline ends. Here the CDR3 DNA reads TGTGCCAGCACTCTGGGTCCGGTCACAGATACGCAGTATTTT. This sequence encodes CASTLGPVTDTQYF.

In its sample, this clonotype was seen many times. This beta chain is an unintended read in a library built for alpha chains; its size means little. CDR3 region: CASSFLLGTGHGNTIYF. DNA of the CDR3: TGTGCCAGCAGCTTTCTTTTGGGGACAGGCCATGGAAACACCATATATTTT. The chain recombines TRBV7-2 with TRBJ1-3, with 8 positions matching TRBD1. Per the germline V gene, CDR1 is SGHTA and CDR2 is FQGNSA. This CDR3 is 17 amino acids long. V gave up 3 bases and J gave up 3 bases; unmatched junction bases: 10.

Sample share makes this clonotype medium-sized (0.01 to 0.1%). This beta chain lies outside the target of a library built for alpha chains; its clone size means little. The chain carries TRBV28 and TRBJ1-2; TRBD1 is a possible D gene (5 bases). Germline CDR1 reads MDHEN; CDR2 reads SYDVKM. The CDR3 totals 14 residues. V was trimmed by 8 bases and J by 6 bases, leaving 19 bases between them. This CDR3 reads CASLSSPGVHGYTF. The CDR3 bases are TGTGCCAGCCTAAGCTCTCCGGGGGTCCATGGCTACACCTTC.

Regarding this clonotype: This beta chain is an off-target read within a library intended for alpha chains, so its frequency means little. The chain recombines TRBV10-3 with TRBJ2-7, with a tentative D call TRBD2 (6 bases). Trimming shortened V by 3 bases and J by 3 bases, and 12 bases separated the two germline ends. Looked up from germline, CDR1 is ENHRY and CDR2 is SYGVKD. The CDR3 is made up of 14 amino acids. The CDR3 DNA follows: TGTGCCATCAGTGAACCGGGACTGTACTACGAGCAGTACTTC. Residues: CAISEPGLYYEQYF.

This clonotype was picked up many times. This beta chain turned up in a library designed for alpha chains; as an off-target read, its abundance says little. The chain is built from TRBV5-4 and TRBJ2-7; the D is unclear. This CDR3 spans 14 amino acids. V dropped 1 base and J dropped 2 bases, with 10 bases sitting between them. The germline V gene encodes CDR1 SGHNT and CDR2 YYREEE (reference sequence). The CDR3 nucleotides read TGTGCCAGCAGCTTGTCCCAGAGTACCTACGAGCAGTACTTC. Translated, it gives CASSLSQSTYEQYF.

This clonotype was seen many times. This beta chain is an off-target read within a library intended for alpha chains, so its frequency means little. The genes are TRBV5-4 and TRBJ2-1; D not certain. Trimming pared 2 bases from V and 10 bases from J, leaving 7 bases between. Germline CDR1 SGHNT, CDR2 YYREEE (reference sequence). The CDR3 extends over 11 amino acids. CDR3: CASSFPGEQFF. For the CDR3, the DNA is TGTGCCAGCAGCTTCCCCGGAGAGCAGTTCTTC.

This clonotype was detected many times. The library was built for alpha chains, so this beta chain is an off-target read and its size means little. The genes are TRBV6-5 and TRBJ1-6; the D gene is possibly TRBD1 (6 bases). The CDR3 has 15 amino acids. CDR1 and CDR2 (germline): MNHEY, SVGAGI. The germline V and J ends were trimmed by 5 bases and 6 bases, with 14 bases remaining between them. The CDR3 DNA is TGTGCCAGCAGTCCGAAGACAGGTCTTAATTCACCCCTCCACTTT. Its translation is CASSPKTGLNSPLHF.

This clonotype is medium-sized in the sample. The library was prepared for alpha chains; this beta chain is a stray read, so its frequency means little. This chain connects TRBV30 to TRBJ1-1, with D maybe TRBD1 (5 bases). The V gene's germline CDR1 is GTSNPN and CDR2 SVGIG (reference sequence). V was shortened by 4 bases and J by 0 bases, with 9 bases between the two germline ends. The CDR3 length is 13 residues. The CDR3 nucleotides read TGTGCCTGGACTACAGGAATGAACACTGAAGCTTTCTTT. Translated: CAWTTGMNTEAFF.

This clonotype was counted ten times or more. The size of this beta chain means little, since it is a stray read in a library made for alpha chains. The chain uses TRBV12-3 or TRBV12-4 and TRBJ2-3, with D possibly TRBD2 on 5 matching bases. Trimming left V 5 bases short and J 5 bases short, with 5 bases between. The CDR3 is made up of 11 amino acids. CDR3 residues: CASSRGDTQYF. The DNA of the CDR3 is TGTGCCAGCAGTCGGGGAGATACGCAGTATTTT.

By its share, this clonotype is medium-sized (0.01 to 0.1%). For a library built for alpha chains, this beta chain is a stray read; little rests on its size. The genes are TRBV15 and TRBJ1-5; 9 positions agree with TRBD1. CDR3 length: 17 residues. Germline CDR1 is LNHNV and CDR2 is YYDKDF (reference sequence). V was pared by 3 bases and J by 2 bases, with 8 bases of the junction left unmatched. The CDR3 DNA reads TGTGCCACCAGCAGCGGTCTAAGGACAGGGGGCAATCAGCCCCAGCATTTT. Translation: CATSSGLRTGGNQPQHF.

In its sample, this clonotype is medium-sized. This beta chain is a stray sequence in a library constructed for alpha chains; its clone size is not meaningful. The V gene is TRBV9, the J gene TRBJ2-1; TRBD1 is a possible D gene (6 bases). This CDR3 region has 16 residues. The germline V and J ends were trimmed by 0 bases and 4 bases, with 14 bases remaining between them. Germline assignment: CDR1 SGDLS and CDR2 YYNGEE. The CDR3 coding sequence is TGTGCCAGCAGCGTAGCCACAGGGTCGGTATACAATGAGCAGTTCTTC. This sequence encodes CASSVATGSVYNEQFF. The entire variable domain, with the rest obtained from reference TRBV9 and TRBJ2-1, is as follows: DSGVTQTPKHLITATGQRVTLRCSPRSGDLSVYWYQQSLDQGLQFLIQYYNGEERAKGNILERFSAQQFPDLHSELNLSSLELGDSALYFCASSVATGSVYNEQFFGPGTRLTVL.

This clonotype is medium-sized by share. A library made for alpha chains picked up this beta chain off target, so its size means little. This chain connects TRBV12-3 or TRBV12-4 to TRBJ2-1, with 11 bases fitting TRBD2. The CDR3 loop spans 17 amino acids. Losses at the gene ends were 4 bases for V and 7 bases for J; bases not matched to a gene: 12. CDR3 sequence: CASSSGSGGARRNEQFF. CDR3 DNA sequence: TGTGCCAGCAGTTCCGGTAGCGGGGGGGCCAGGAGAAATGAGCAGTTCTTC.

By sample fraction, this clonotype is medium-sized. The library was prepared for alpha chains; this beta chain is a stray read, so its frequency means little. V gene TRBV12-3 or TRBV12-4 combines with J gene TRBJ2-3; D perhaps matches TRBD1 (5 bases). Trimming shortened V by 6 bases and J by 5 bases, and 21 bases separated the two germline ends. The CDR3 is made up of 16 amino acids. In DNA, the CDR3 is TGTGCCAGCAGCCAGGAATCGTCCTGGGGCCAAGATACGCAGTATTTT. It is translated as CASSQESSWGQDTQYF.

This clonotype appeared many times. The size of this beta chain means little, since it is a stray read in a library made for alpha chains. The J gene is TRBJ2-2, the V gene TRBV19; a possible D gene is TRBD1 (6 bases). V was pared by 6 bases and J by 6 bases, with 11 bases between. Germline-derived CDR1 and CDR2 are LNHDA and SQIVND (reference sequence). The CDR3 has 13 amino acids. The CDR3 spells CASSKTGPGELFF. In DNA form, the CDR3 reads TGTGCCAGTAGCAAGACAGGTCCCGGGGAGCTGTTTTTT.

This clonotype was observed many times. Because the library targeted alpha chains, this beta chain is an off-target read whose size means little. The rearrangement uses TRBV5-1 and TRBJ1-1; 8 bases are shared with TRBD1. The CDR3 covers 12 residues. The ends lost 4 bases at V and 7 bases at J; junction bases unmatched: 3. Germline V lookup: CDR1 SGHRS, CDR2 YFSETQ. In nucleotides, the CDR3 is TGCGCCAGCAGCGGGGGACAGGTTGAAGCTTTCTTT. Amino acid sequence: CASSGGQVEAFF.

Judged by abundance, this clonotype is medium-sized. The library was prepared for alpha chains; this beta chain is a stray read, so its frequency means little. The J gene is TRBJ2-3, the V gene TRBV5-1; D ambiguous. Trimming took off 0 bases at V and 0 bases at J, with 8 bases between the two ends. There are 15 residues in the CDR3. The germline CDR1 and CDR2 sequences are SGHRS and YFSETQ. CDR3 protein: CASSLAATSTDTQYF. The DNA for the CDR3 is TGCGCCAGCAGCTTGGCGGCTACTAGCACAGATACGCAGTATTTT. Supplemented by reference TRBV5-1 and TRBJ2-3, the full variable domain reads KAGVTQTPRYLIKTRGQQVTLSCSPISGHRSVSWYQQTPGQGLQFLFEYFSETQRNKGNFPGRFSGRQFSNSRSEMNVSTLELGDSALYLCASSLAATSTDTQYFGPGTRLTVL.

This clonotype qualifies as medium-sized. This beta chain is an off-target read within a library intended for alpha chains, so its frequency means little. The rearrangement uses TRBV6-5 and TRBJ1-6; 7 bases line up with TRBD1. V lost 6 bases and J lost 7; bases outside the gene matches: 3. The CDR3 is 13 residues long. Germline assignment: CDR1 MNHEY and CDR2 SVGAGI. In nucleotides, the CDR3 is TGTGCCAGCAGGATACAGGGGAATTCACCCCTCCACTTT. Protein sequence: CASRIQGNSPLHF.